These T cell receptor beta chains were read from a single sample in a study of cytomegalovirus exposure and HLA in healthy donors. The assay was immunoSEQ multiplex PCR, and TCRdb's table has in-frame clones only and misses some. Among tens of thousands of clones listed, 75% were seen once. The sample was PBMCs. These receptors originate from a man aged 60 to 75 in good health and CMV-seropositive. Both conserved end residues are part of each CDR3. D genes are given only for firm matches. Rows give clone size only sometimes, using once, few, many, or a class for an expanded clone.

V	J	D	size	DNA	CDR3
TRBV5-1	TRBJ2-5	NA	NA	TGCGCCAGCAGCTTGGTTACTAGTAATCGAGAGACCCAGTACTTC	CASSLVTSNRETQYF
TRBV19	TRBJ2-4	NA	few	TGTGCCAGTAGTATAGTAAACAACAACGACATTCAGTACTTC	CASSIVNNNDIQYF
TRBV5-1	TRBJ1-2	NA	NA	TGCGCCAGCAGCCCCGGGGTGGCTAACTATGGCTACACCTTC	CASSPGVANYGYTF
TRBV6-1	TRBJ1-3	TRBD1	NA	TGTGCCAGCAAACAACAGGGGAGCTCTGGAAACACCATATATTTT	CASKQQGSSGNTIYF
TRBV6-5	TRBJ2-2	TRBD1	few	TGTGCCAGCAGTTCAGGACAGGGAGCTAACACCGGGGAGCTGTTTTTT	CASSSGQGANTGELFF
TRBV6-1	TRBJ2-2	TRBD2	NA	TGTGCCAGCAGTGTGGCGGGAGTGAACACCGGGGAGCTGTTTTTT	CASSVAGVNTGELFF
TRBV27	TRBJ1-6	NA	NA	TGTGCCAGCAGTCCGCCAGGGGTCGGGTCACCCCTCCACTTT	CASSPPGVGSPLHF
TRBV5-1	TRBJ2-1	NA	NA	TGCGCCAGCAGCGACCGGTCGGGGGAGCAGTTCTTC	CASSDRSGEQFF
TRBV5-1	TRBJ2-7	TRBD1	NA	TGCGCCAGCAGCTTAGGGGGACAGGGCTCCGAGCAGTACTTC	CASSLGGQGSEQYF
TRBV9	TRBJ2-2	TRBD2	NA	TGTGCCAGCAGCCGAACCGGACTAGCTCCCACCGGGGAGCTGTTTTTT	CASSRTGLAPTGELFF
TRBV6-6	TRBJ2-5	NA	NA	TGTGCCAGCAGTTACTACAGTCAAGAGACCCAGTACTTC	CASSYYSQETQYF
TRBV29-1	TRBJ2-2	NA	NA	TGCAGCGTTGATGGGCAGGGAACCGGGGAGCTGTTTTTT	CSVDGQGTGELFF
TRBV5-6	TRBJ1-1	TRBD1	NA	TGTGCCAGCAGTCAACGGACAGGGGGGAACACTGAAGCTTTCTTT	CASSQRTGGNTEAFF
TRBV5-4	TRBJ2-3	TRBD1	NA	TGTGCCAGCAGCCTTGGACAGGGGGGGGGCACAGATACGCAGTATTTT	CASSLGQGGGTDTQYF
TRBV18	TRBJ2-3	NA	NA	TGTGCCAGCTCACCCCCGACAAACACAGATACGCAGTATTTT	CASSPPTNTDTQYF
TRBV6-1	TRBJ2-7	NA	NA	TGTGCCAGCAGGCCGGGACTTTCGTCCGAGCAGTACTTC	CASRPGLSSEQYF
TRBV7-9	TRBJ2-2	NA	NA	TGTGCCAGCACCCCGTTGGTTCGGTATACCGGGGAGCTGTTTTTT	CASTPLVRYTGELFF
TRBV19	TRBJ1-2	TRBD1	NA	TGTGCCAGTAGTCCTTGGGGACAGGGGGCCTATGGCTACACCTTC	CASSPWGQGAYGYTF
TRBV6-1	TRBJ1-4	NA	NA	TGTGCTAGCACACCCAGGGGCCGGGAAAAACTGTTTTTT	CASTPRGREKLFF
TRBV6-1	TRBJ1-3	NA	NA	TGTGCCAGCAGTGAACTGAGCTCTGGAAACACCATATATTTT	CASSELSSGNTIYF
TRBV5-1	TRBJ2-6	TRBD1	NA	TGCGCCAGCAGCACCGGGACAGGGGGCTCTCTCTCTGGGGCCAACGTCCTGACTTTC	CASSTGTGGSLSGANVLTF
TRBV7-9	TRBJ2-1	NA	NA	TGTGCCAGCAGCCCTTTCCCCAGGGGCGCCTACAATGAGCAGTTCTTC	CASSPFPRGAYNEQFF
TRBV7-9	TRBJ1-6	NA	NA	TGTGCCAGCCGCCCGGAGGGTACGAATTCACCCCTCCACTTT	CASRPEGTNSPLHF
TRBV6-4	TRBJ2-2	NA	few	TGTGCCAGCAGTAACGGACCTGTCGGGGAGGCCGGGGAGCTGTTTTTT	CASSNGPVGEAGELFF
TRBV5-4	TRBJ2-7	NA	few	TGTGCCAGCAGCTTGGGTGCCGGGGAGCAGTACTTC	CASSLGAGEQYF
TRBV5-1	TRBJ2-2	NA	NA	TGCGCCAGCAGCTTGGGACAGGGAGGATCCGGGGAGCTGTTTTTT	CASSLGQGGSGELFF